This TCR beta chain was identified during a study of PD-L1 blockade in urothelial cancer. Across the whole study: Earlier, patients had received 0 to 3 chemotherapy regimens.

After removal of 4 bases from V and 5 bases from J, the junction contained 3 bases not matched to a gene. Germline V gene data show CDR1 as KGHSH and CDR2 as LQKENI. This CDR3 comprises 13 residues. Between 1 and 8 samples per patient were obtained, pretreatment and on-treatment. The assay was immunoSEQ multiplex PCR, and TCRdb's table has in-frame clones only and misses some. Seen here are under 120,000 clones, approximately 85% observed once, and the top ten hold about 2.6%. This TCR came from a man in his fifties with urothelial cancer. Sequences were derived from PBMCs, sampled around atezolizumab (anti-PD-L1) treatment. This chain connects TRBV18 to TRBJ2-7; 9 nucleotides align to TRBD1. CDR3 region: CASSRGQGNEQYF. The CDR3 nucleotides read TGTGCCAGCTCACGCGGACAGGGGAACGAGCAGTACTTC. The full variable domain, rest sourced from reference TRBV18 and TRBJ2-7, is NAGVMQNPRHLVRRRGQEARLRCSPMKGHSHVYWYRQLPEEGLKFMVYLQKENIIDESGMPKERFSAEFPKEGPSILRIQQVVRGDSAAYFCASSRGQGNEQYFGPGTRLTVT.